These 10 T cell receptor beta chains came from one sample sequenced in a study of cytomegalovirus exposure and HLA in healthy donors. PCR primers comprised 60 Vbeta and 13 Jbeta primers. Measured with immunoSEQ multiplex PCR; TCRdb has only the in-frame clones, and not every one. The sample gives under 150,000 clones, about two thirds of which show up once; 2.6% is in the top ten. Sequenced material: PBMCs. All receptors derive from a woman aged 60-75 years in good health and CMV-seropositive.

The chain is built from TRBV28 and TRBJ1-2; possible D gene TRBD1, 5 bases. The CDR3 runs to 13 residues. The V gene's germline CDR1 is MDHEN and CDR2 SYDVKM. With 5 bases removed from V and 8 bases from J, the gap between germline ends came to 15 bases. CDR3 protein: CASSPRWGDGYTF. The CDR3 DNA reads TGTGCCAGCAGTCCCAGATGGGGGGACGGCTACACCTTC.

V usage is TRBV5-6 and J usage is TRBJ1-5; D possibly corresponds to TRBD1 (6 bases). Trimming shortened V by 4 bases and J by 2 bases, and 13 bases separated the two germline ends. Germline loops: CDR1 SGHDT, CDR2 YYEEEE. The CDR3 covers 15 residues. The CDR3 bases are TGTGCCAGCAGCCTCGGGACATTTGGCAATCAGCCCCAGCATTTT. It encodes CASSLGTFGNQPQHF. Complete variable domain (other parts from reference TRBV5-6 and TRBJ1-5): DAGVTQSPTHLIKTRGQQVTLRCSPKSGHDTVSWYQQALGQGPQFIFQYYEEEERQRGNFPDRFSGHQFPNYSSELNVNALLLGDSALYLCASSLGTFGNQPQHFGDGTRLSIL.

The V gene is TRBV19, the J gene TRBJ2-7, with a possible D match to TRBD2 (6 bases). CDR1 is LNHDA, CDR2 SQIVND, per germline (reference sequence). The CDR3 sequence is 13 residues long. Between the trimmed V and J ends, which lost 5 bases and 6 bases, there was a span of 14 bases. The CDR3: CASSPPPGGEQYF. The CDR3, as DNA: TGTGCCAGTAGTCCCCCCCCCGGGGGCGAGCAGTACTTC.

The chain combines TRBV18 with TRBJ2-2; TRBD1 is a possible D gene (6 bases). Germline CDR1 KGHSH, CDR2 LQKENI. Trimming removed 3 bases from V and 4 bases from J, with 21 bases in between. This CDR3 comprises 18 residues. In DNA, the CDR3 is TGTGCCAGCTCACCCAATCCCCCACTACAGGGTGTCACCGGGGAGCTGTTTTTT. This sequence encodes CASSPNPPLQGVTGELFF. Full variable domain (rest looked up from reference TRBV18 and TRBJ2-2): NAGVMQNPRHLVRRRGQEARLRCSPMKGHSHVYWYRQLPEEGLKFMVYLQKENIIDESGMPKERFSAEFPKEGPSILRIQQVVRGDSAAYFCASSPNPPLQGVTGELFFGEGSRLTVL.

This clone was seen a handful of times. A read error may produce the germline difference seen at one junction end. The CDR3 here is CASSLGSGGRYNEQFF. The CDR3 bases are TGTGCTAGCAGCTTGGGTAGCGGGGGGCGGTACAATGAGCAGTTCTTC. The chain employs TRBV7-7 and TRBJ2-1; TRBD2 agrees at 10 bases. Germline V lookup: CDR1 SSHAT, CDR2 FNYEAQ (reference sequence). The CDR3 is made up of 16 amino acids.

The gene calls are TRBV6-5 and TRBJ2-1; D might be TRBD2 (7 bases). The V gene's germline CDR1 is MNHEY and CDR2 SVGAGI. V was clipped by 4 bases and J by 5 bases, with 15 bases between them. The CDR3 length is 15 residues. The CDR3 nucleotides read TGTGCCAGCAGTTTACTACGGGGGGCCCACAATGAGCAGTTCTTC. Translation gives CASSLLRGAHNEQFF.

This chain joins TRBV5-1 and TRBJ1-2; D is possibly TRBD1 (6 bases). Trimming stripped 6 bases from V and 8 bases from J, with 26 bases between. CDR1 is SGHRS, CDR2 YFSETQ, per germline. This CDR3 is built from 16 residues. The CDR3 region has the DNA TGCGCCAGCACCACAGATGCGGGGGCAGGCCGCGAGGGCTACACCTTC. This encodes CASTTDAGAGREGYTF.

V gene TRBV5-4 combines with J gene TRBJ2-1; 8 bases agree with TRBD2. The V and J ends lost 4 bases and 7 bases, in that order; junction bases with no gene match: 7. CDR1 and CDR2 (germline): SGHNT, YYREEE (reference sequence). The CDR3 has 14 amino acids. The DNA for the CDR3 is TGTGCCAGCAGCGCGGGGGGCTTTGCGAATGAGCAGTTCTTC. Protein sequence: CASSAGGFANEQFF.

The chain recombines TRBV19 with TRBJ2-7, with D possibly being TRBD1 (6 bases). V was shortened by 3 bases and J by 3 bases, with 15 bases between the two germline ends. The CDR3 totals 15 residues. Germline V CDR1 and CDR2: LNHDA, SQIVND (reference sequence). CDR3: CASSIVGQGHYEQYF. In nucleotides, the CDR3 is TGTGCCAGTAGTATTGTTGGCCAGGGGCACTACGAGCAGTACTTC.

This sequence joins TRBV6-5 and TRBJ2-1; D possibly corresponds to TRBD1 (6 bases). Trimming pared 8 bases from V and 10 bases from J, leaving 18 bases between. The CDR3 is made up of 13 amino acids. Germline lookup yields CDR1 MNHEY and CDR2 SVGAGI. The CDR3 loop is CASCSRRGGEQFF. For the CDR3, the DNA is TGTGCCAGCTGTTCCCGCAGGGGCGGAGAGCAGTTCTTC.